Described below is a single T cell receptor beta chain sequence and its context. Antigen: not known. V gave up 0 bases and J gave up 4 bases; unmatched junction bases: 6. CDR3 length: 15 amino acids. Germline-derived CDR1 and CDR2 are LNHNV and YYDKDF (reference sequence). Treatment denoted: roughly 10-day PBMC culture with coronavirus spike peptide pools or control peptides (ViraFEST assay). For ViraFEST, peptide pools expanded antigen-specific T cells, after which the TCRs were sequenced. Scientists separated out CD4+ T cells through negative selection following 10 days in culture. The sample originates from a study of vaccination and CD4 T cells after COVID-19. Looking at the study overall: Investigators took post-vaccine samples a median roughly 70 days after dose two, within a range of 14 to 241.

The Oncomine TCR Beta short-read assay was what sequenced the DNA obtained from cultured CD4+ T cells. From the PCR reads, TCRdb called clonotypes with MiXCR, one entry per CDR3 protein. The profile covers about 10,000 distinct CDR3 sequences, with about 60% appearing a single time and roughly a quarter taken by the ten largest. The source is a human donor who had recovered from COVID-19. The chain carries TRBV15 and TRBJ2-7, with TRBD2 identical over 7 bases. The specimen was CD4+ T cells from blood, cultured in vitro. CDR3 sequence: CATSRDRTSGYEQYF. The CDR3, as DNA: TGTGCCACCAGCAGAGACCGGACTAGTGGTTACGAGCAGTACTTC.